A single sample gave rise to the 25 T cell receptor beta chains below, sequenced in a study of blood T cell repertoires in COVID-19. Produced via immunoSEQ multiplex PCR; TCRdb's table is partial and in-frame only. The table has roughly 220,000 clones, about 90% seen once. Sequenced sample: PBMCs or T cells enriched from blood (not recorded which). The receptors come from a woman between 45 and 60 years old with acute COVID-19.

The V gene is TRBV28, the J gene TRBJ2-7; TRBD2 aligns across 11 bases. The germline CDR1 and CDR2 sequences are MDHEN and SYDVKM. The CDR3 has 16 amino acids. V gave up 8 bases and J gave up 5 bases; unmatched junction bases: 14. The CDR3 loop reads CASFTLAGGPLDEQYF. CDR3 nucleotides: TGTGCCAGCTTCACCTTAGCGGGAGGGCCTCTCGACGAGCAGTACTTC.

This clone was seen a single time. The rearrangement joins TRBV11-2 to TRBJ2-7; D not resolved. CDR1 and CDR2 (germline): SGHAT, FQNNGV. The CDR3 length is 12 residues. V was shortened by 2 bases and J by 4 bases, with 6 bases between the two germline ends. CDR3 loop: CASSLLIYEQYF. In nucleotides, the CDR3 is TGTGCCAGCAGCTTATTAATTTACGAGCAGTACTTC.

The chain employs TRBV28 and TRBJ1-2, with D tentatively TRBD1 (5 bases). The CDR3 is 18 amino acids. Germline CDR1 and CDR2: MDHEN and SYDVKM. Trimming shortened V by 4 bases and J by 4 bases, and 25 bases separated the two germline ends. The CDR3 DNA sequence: TGTGCCAGCAGTTGCTCCGACAGAATCCAACCTTGCTTCTATGGCTACACCTTC. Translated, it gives CASSCSDRIQPCFYGYTF.

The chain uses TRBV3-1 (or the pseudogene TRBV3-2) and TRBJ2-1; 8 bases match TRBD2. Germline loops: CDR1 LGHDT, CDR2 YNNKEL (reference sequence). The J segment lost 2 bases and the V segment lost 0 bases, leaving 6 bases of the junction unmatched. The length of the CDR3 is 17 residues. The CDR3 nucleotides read TGTGCCAGCAGCCAAGATAGGACTAGCAGGACCTACAATGAGCAGTTCTTC. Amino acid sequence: CASSQDRTSRTYNEQFF.

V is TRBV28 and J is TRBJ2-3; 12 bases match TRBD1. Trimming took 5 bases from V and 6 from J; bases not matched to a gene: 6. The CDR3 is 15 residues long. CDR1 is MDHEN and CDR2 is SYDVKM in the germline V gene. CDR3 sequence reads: CASSAGTGGADTQYF. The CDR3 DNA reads TGTGCCAGCAGTGCCGGGACAGGGGGCGCGGATACGCAGTATTTT.

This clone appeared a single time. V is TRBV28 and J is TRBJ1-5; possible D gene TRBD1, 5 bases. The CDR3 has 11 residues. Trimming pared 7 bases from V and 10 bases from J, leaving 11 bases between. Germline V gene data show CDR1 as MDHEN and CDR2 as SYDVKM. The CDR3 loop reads CASNWGGPQHF. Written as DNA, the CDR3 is TGTGCCAGCAACTGGGGGGGACCCCAGCATTTT.

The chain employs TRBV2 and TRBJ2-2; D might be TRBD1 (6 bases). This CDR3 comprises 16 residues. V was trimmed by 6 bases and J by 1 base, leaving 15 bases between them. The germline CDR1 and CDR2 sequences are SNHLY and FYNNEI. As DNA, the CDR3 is TGTGCCAGCAGCCTACAGGGATCTCTGAACACCGGGGAGCTGTTTTTT. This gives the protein CASSLQGSLNTGELFF.

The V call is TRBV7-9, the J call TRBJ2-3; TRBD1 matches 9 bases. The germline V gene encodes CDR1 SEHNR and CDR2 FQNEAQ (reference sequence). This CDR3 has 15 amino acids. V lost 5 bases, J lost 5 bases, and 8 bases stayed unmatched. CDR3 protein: CASSTRGTGLDTQYF. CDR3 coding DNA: TGTGCCAGCAGCACCCGGGGGACAGGGTTAGATACGCAGTATTTT.

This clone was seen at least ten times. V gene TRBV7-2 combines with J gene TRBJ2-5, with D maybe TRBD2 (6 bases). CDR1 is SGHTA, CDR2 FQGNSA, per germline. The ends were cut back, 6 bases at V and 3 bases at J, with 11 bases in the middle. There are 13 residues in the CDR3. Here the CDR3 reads CASRELAKETQYF. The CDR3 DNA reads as TGTGCCAGCAGGGAGCTAGCGAAAGAGACCCAGTACTTC.

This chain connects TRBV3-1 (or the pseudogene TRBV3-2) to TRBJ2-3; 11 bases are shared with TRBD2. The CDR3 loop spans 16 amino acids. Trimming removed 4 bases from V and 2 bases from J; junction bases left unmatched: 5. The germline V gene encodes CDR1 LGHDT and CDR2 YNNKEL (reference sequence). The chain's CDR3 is CASSLGLAVPTDTQYF. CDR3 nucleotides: TGTGCCAGCAGCCTGGGACTAGCGGTTCCCACAGATACGCAGTATTTT.

CDR3 nucleotides: TGTGCCAGCAGCTTAGCTTGGGGGTCAGGGGGACTAGCCAAAAACATTCAGTACTTC. This translates into CASSLAWGSGGLAKNIQYF. The chain combines TRBV7-2 with TRBJ2-4; D possibly corresponds to TRBD1 (7 bases). CDR1 and CDR2 (germline): SGHTA, FQGNSA. V was trimmed by 0 bases and J by 0 bases, leaving 18 bases between them. The CDR3 spans 19 residues.

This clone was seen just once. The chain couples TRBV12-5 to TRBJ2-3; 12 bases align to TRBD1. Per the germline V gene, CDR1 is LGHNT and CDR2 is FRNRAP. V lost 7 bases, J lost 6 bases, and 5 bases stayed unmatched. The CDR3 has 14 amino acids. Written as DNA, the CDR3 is TGTGCTAGTGCCCTGGGACAGGGGGCGGATACGCAGTATTTT. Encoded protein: CASALGQGADTQYF.

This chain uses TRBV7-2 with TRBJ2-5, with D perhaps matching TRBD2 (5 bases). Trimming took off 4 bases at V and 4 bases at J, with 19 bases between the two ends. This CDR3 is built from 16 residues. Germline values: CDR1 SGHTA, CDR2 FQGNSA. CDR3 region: CASSSLSSWVGETQYF. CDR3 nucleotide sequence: TGTGCCAGCAGCTCCCTTTCTAGCTGGGTCGGAGAGACCCAGTACTTC.

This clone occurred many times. The CDR3 is CASSTRTGEVSSPLHF. In DNA form, the CDR3 reads TGTGCCAGCAGCACGCGGACAGGGGAAGTAAGTTCACCCCTCCACTTT. The J gene is TRBJ1-6, the V gene TRBV21-1; the listed D gene, TRBD1, was not tested against the DNA. TRBV21-1 is classified as a pseudogene. This CDR3 spans 16 amino acids.

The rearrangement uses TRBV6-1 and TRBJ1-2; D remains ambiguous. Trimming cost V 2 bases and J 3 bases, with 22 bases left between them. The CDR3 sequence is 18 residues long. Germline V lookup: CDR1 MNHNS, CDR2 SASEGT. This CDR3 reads CASSERRYPLLSDYGYTF. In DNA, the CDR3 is TGTGCCAGCAGTGAACGCCGGTACCCCTTATTATCTGACTATGGCTACACCTTC.

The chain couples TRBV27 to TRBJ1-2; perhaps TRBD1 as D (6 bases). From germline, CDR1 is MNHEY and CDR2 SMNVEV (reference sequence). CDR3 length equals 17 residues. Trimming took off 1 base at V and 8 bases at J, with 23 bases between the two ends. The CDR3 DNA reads TGTGCCAGCAGTTTATTGGGGACACAGGGAAAAGGGAAAGGCTACACCTTC. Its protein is CASSLLGTQGKGKGYTF.

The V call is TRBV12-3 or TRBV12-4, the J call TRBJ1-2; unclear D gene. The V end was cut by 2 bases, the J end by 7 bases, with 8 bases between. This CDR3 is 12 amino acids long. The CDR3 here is CASSLLPGGYTF. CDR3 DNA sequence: TGTGCCAGCAGTTTATTGCCAGGTGGCTACACCTTC.

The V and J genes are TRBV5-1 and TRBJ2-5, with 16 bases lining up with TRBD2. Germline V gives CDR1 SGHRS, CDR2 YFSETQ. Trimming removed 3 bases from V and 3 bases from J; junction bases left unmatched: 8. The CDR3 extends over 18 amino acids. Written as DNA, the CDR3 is TGCGCCAGCAGCTGGACGGGACTAGCGGGAGGGCTAAAAGAGACCCAGTACTTC. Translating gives CASSWTGLAGGLKETQYF.

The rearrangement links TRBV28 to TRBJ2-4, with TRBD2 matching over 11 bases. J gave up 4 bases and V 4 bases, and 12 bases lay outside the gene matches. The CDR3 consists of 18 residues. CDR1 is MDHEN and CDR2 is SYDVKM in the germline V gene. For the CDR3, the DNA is TGTGCCAGCAGTTCCCCGGGGACTAGCGGAGATACAAAAAACATTCAGTACTTC. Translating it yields CASSSPGTSGDTKNIQYF. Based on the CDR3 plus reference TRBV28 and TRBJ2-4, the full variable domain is DVKVTQSSRYLVKRTGEKVFLECVQDMDHENMFWYRQDPGLGLRLIYFSYDVKMKEKGDIPEGYSVSREKKERFSLILESASTNQTSMYLCASSSPGTSGDTKNIQYFGAGTRLSVL.

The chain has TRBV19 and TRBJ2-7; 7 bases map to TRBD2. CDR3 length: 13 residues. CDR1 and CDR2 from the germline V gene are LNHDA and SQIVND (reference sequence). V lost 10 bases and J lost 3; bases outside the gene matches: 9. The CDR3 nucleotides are TGTGCCACTTCCACGGCGGGAGACTACGAGCAGTACTTC. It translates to CATSTAGDYEQYF.

The CDR3 DNA sequence: TGCGCCAGCAGCTTGGCCGGGGGACAGATGAACACTGAAGCTTTCTTT. Translation: CASSLAGGQMNTEAFF. The rearrangement links TRBV5-1 to TRBJ1-1, with 7 bases lining up with TRBD1. After removal of 0 bases from V and 0 bases from J, the junction contained 5 bases not matched to a gene. Germline V gene lookup returns CDR1 SGHRS and CDR2 YFSETQ. There are 16 residues in the CDR3. The variable domain in full, completed from reference TRBV5-1 and TRBJ1-1, reads KAGVTQTPRYLIKTRGQQVTLSCSPISGHRSVSWYQQTPGQGLQFLFEYFSETQRNKGNFPGRFSGRQFSNSRSEMNVSTLELGDSALYLCASSLAGGQMNTEAFFGQGTRLTVV.

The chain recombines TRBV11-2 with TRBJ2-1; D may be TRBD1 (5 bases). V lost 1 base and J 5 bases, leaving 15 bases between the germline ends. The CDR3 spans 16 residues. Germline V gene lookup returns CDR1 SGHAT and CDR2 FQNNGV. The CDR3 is CASSLVISVGHNEQFF. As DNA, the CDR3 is TGTGCCAGCAGCTTAGTCATATCCGTGGGGCACAATGAGCAGTTCTTC. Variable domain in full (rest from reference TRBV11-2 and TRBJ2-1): EAGVAQSPRYKIIEKRQSVAFWCNPISGHATLYWYQQILGQGPKLLIQFQNNGVVDDSQLPKDRFSAERLKGVDSTLKIQPAKLEDSAVYLCASSLVISVGHNEQFFGPGTRLTVL.

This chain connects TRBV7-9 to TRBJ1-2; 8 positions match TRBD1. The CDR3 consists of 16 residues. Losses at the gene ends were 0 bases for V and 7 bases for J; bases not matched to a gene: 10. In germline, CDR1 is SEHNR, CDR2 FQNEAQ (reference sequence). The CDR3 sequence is CASSLAPLQGAGGYTF. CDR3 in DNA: TGTGCCAGCAGCTTAGCGCCACTTCAGGGGGCTGGTGGCTACACCTTC.

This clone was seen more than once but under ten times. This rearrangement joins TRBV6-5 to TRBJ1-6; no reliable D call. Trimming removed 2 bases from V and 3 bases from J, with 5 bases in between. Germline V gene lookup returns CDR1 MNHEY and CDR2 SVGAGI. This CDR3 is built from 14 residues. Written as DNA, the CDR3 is TGTGCCAGCAGTTACGGCAGCTATAATTCACCCCTCCACTTT. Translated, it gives CASSYGSYNSPLHF.

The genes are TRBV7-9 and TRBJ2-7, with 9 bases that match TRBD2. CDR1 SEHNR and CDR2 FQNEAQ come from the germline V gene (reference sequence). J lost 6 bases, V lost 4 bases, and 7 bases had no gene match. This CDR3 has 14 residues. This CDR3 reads CASSSRTSEVEQYF. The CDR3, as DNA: TGTGCCAGCAGCTCTAGGACTAGCGAGGTCGAGCAGTACTTC.